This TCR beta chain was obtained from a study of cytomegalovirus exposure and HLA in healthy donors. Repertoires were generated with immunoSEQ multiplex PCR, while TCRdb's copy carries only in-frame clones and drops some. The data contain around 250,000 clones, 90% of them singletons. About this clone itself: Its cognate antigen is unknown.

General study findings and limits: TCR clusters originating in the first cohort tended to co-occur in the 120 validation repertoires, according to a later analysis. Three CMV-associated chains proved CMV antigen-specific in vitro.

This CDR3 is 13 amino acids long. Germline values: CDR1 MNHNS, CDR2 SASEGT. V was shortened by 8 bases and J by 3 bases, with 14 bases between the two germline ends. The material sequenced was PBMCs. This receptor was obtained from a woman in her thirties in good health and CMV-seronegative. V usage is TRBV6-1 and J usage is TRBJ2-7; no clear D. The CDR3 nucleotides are TGTGCCAGCCGCATTAAGGTGGGCTACGAGCAGTACTTC. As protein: CASRIKVGYEQYF.